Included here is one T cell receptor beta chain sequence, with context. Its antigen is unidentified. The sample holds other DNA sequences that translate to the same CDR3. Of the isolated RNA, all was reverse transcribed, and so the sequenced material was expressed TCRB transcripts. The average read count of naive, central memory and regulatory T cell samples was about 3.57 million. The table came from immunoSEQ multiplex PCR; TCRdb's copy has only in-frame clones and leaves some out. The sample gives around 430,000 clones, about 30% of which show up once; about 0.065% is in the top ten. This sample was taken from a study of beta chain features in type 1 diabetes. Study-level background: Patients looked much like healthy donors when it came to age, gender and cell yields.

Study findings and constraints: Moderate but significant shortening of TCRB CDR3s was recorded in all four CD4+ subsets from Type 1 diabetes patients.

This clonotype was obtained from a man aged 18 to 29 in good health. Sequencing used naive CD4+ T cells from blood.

The CDR3 here is CASSVALQETQYF. In DNA form, the CDR3 reads TGTGCCAGCAGCGTAGCTTTACAAGAGACCCAGTACTTC. The V and J genes are TRBV9 and TRBJ2-5; D uncertain. The V end was cut by 0 bases, the J end by 2 bases, with 5 bases between. The germline V gene encodes CDR1 SGDLS and CDR2 YYNGEE. The CDR3 totals 13 residues.